The rows below give T cell receptor beta chains drawn from one sample of a study of blood T cells in healthy people across ages. Each CDR3 protein is one row after TCRdb ran MiXCR on the 5' RACE reads. This table holds about 650,000 distinct CDR3 sequences, 40% to 65% found once. The sequenced sample consisted of blood. The receptors shown here come from a woman of 80 years or more in good health. Both conserved end residues are part of each CDR3. A D gene is named only where the DNA matches it firmly. Clone size is shown for a subset of rows, as once, few, many or a class of expanded clone.

v_call,d_call,clone_size,j_call,cdr3_nt,cdr3_aa
TRBV28,TRBD1,many,TRBJ2-1,TGTGCCAGCAGTCTAGGGACAGGGCTTAATGGGGAGCAGTTCTTC,CASSLGTGLNGEQFF
TRBV5-1,.,many,TRBJ2-1,TGCGCCAGCAGTGGGTCGGATTCCTACAATGAGCAGTTCTTC,CASSGSDSYNEQFF
TRBV29-1,.,.,TRBJ2-3,TGCAGCGTTGAAGATCACGAAGATACGCAGTATTTT,CSVEDHEDTQYF
TRBV6-6,TRBD2,.,TRBJ2-1,TGTGCCAGCAGTTCCCCAGGACTAGCGAGTTATGAGCAGTTCTTC,CASSSPGLASYEQFF
TRBV7-2,.,once,TRBJ2-3,TGTGCCAGCAGCTTTCTTGGGGGGCGCGCAGATACGCAGTATTTT,CASSFLGGRADTQYF
TRBV20-1,.,many,TRBJ2-1,TGCAGTGCTAGGCGAACTGGGCGGGTCCTCTACAATGAGCAGTTCTTC,CSARRTGRVLYNEQFF
TRBV18,TRBD1,once,TRBJ1-2,TGTGCCAGCTCACGAAACCTGGACAGGAACTATGGCTACACCTTC,CASSRNLDRNYGYTF
TRBV5-1,.,few,TRBJ2-2,TGCGCCAGCAGCTTGGTGTCCTTGGGAACCGGGGAGCTGTTTTTT,CASSLVSLGTGELFF
TRBV6-5,TRBD1,.,TRBJ2-5,TGTGCCAGCGGTTACTGGGACAGACCGACAGAGACCCAGTACTTC,CASGYWDRPTETQYF
TRBV4-2,.,.,TRBJ1-2,TGTGCCAGCAGTGAACCGGGTCGCTATGGCTACACCTTC,CASSEPGRYGYTF
TRBV20-1,.,many,TRBJ1-1,TGCAGTGCTAGAGTTTCACCAAACACTGAAGCTTTCTTT,CSARVSPNTEAFF
TRBV29-1,.,few,TRBJ2-2,TGCAGCGTTGATCTGGAAACCGGGGAGCTGTTTTTT,CSVDLETGELFF
TRBV5-1,TRBD1,.,TRBJ2-3,TGCGCCAGCAGCTTGGCTCCCGACAGGGCCGGAGATACGCAGTATTTT,CASSLAPDRAGDTQYF
TRBV11-2,.,.,TRBJ2-1,TGTGCCAGCAGCCACCGACTGGCCGGGTCCTACAATGAGCAGTTCTTC,CASSHRLAGSYNEQFF
TRBV25-1,.,.,TRBJ2-7,TGTGCCAGCAGTGACAGTGGACGCCGGTTGAACGAGCAGTACTTC,CASSDSGRRLNEQYF
TRBV29-1,TRBD1,.,TRBJ2-3,TGCAGCGTCCACGGGACAGGGAGCGCAGATACGCAGTATTTT,CSVHGTGSADTQYF
TRBV4-3,.,.,TRBJ1-2,TGCGCCAGCAGCCCCACGGAGGGGGTTCATGGCTACACCTTC,CASSPTEGVHGYTF
TRBV5-1,.,few,TRBJ1-1,TGCGCCAGCAGCTTGGTTGTAGGGAATGAAGCTTTCTTT,CASSLVVGNEAFF
TRBV7-9,TRBD2,.,TRBJ2-4,TGTGCCAGCAGCTTACTGAGCGGGGGGGCCAGCAACATTCAGTACTTC,CASSLLSGGASNIQYF
TRBV25-1,.,.,TRBJ2-7,TGTGCCAGCAGTGAGACGCAGGGTAGACGCGAGCAGTACTTC,CASSETQGRREQYF
TRBV6-5,.,many,TRBJ2-5,TGTGCCAGCAGTTACGGCCAGGGGGGCGAGACCCAGTACTTC,CASSYGQGGETQYF
TRBV12-3/TRBV12-4,.,.,TRBJ2-4,TGTGCCAGCAGTTTACAAGATTTGAACATTCAGTACTTC,CASSLQDLNIQYF
TRBV7-2,TRBD1,.,TRBJ1-3,TGTGCCAGCAGCTTAGACAGGGGGACTGGAAACACCATATATTTT,CASSLDRGTGNTIYF
TRBV5-1,.,many,TRBJ2-2,TGCGCCAGCAGCTTGGGGGTGAACACCGGGGAGCTGTTTTTT,CASSLGVNTGELFF
TRBV5-1,.,.,TRBJ2-5,TGCGCCAGCTCCGCCTTCGGACAGCTCCAAGAGACCCAGTACTTC,CASSAFGQLQETQYF